The T cell receptor (beta chain) described here comes from a study of cytomegalovirus exposure and HLA in healthy donors. Only a few counts were recorded for this clone. Its antigen is unknown. Study-wide points: There were reportedly fewer N-insertions in an Asian-associated ancestry cluster than the roughly 670-donor mean, in a later analysis. Three chains linked to CMV were shown in vitro to be specific for CMV antigens. The authors later linked a missense DCLRE1C variant to TCR beta V- and J-gene trimming.

Germline CDR1 SGDLS, CDR2 YYNGEE. CDR3 length equals 15 residues. With 0 bases removed from V and 0 bases from J, the gap between germline ends came to 9 bases. Amplification used 60 Vbeta primers and 13 Jbeta primers. The authors' processing: Approximately 12 million of around 85 million unique TCR beta chains were shared, per a later count. The data were produced by immunoSEQ multiplex PCR, yet TCRdb's version contains in-frame clones alone and is incomplete. That table supplies the V and J calls and clone size; D and trimming were determined from the DNA. Among about 89,000 clones listed, about a tenth were seen once.

Sequencing was done on a sample of PBMCs. The chain is built from TRBV9 and TRBJ1-2; no reliable D call. This sequence was found in a man aged 45 to 65 in good health and CMV-seropositive. The CDR3 reads CASSVGVGANYGYTF. CDR3 bases: TGTGCCAGCAGCGTAGGGGTTGGAGCTAACTATGGCTACACCTTC. Full variable domain (missing parts from reference TRBV9 and TRBJ1-2): DSGVTQTPKHLITATGQRVTLRCSPRSGDLSVYWYQQSLDQGLQFLIQYYNGEERAKGNILERFSAQQFPDLHSELNLSSLELGDSALYFCASSVGVGANYGYTFGSGTRLTVV.